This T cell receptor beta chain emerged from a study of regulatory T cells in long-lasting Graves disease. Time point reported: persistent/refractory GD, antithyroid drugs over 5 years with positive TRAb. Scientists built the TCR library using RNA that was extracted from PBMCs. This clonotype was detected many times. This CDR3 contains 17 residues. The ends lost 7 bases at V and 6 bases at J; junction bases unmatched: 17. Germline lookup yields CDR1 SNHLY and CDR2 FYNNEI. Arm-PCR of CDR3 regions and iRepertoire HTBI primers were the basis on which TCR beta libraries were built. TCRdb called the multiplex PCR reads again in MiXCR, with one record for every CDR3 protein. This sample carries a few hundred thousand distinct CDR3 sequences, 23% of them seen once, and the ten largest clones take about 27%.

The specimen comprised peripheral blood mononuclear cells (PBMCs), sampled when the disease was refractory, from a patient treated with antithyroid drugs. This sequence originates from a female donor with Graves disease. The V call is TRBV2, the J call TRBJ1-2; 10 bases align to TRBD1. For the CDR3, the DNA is TGTGCCAGCATTCTCTCACCGGGACAGGGGAGGAAGGATGGCTACACCTTC. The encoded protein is CASILSPGQGRKDGYTF.